The clone carrying this TCR beta chain has ten or more counts. This sample is part of a study of CD8+CD57+ T cells in acquired aplastic anemia. Genomic DNA, the template, was used for profiling of the TCR beta VDJ and CDR3. A single record per CDR3 protein comes from TCRdb applying MiXCR to the reads. The repertoire has hundreds of thousands of distinct CDR3 sequences, 50% to 65% of them found once; the top ten carry 1% to 1.5%. This CDR3 comprises 16 residues. V was pared by 2 bases and J by 4 bases, with 14 bases between. In germline, CDR1 is MNHNS, CDR2 SASEGT. Patients selected for sequencing had displayed CD8+CD57+ cell expansion by flow cytometry.

This chain joins TRBV6-1 and TRBJ2-2; D remains unclear. The specimen was sorted CD4+, CD8+, or CD8+CD57+ T cells (not recorded which) from PBMCs. This TCR was recovered from a human donor with aplastic anemia. The CDR3 protein is CASSERRVVITGELFF. DNA of the CDR3: TGTGCCAGCAGTGAACGAAGGGTAGTTATCACCGGGGAGCTGTTTTTT.